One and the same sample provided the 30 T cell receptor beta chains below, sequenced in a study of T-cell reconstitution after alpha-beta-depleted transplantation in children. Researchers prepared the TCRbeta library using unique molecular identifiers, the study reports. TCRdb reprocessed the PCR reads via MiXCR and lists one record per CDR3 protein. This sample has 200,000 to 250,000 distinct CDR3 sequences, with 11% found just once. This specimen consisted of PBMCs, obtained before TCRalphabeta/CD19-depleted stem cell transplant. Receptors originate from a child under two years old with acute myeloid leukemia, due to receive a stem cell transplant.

CDR3 nucleotide sequence: TGCGCCAGCAGTCACCATAATGGCCTCGGGACAGCCGTTGGGGAGCAGTACTTC. Its protein is CASSHHNGLGTAVGEQYF. V usage is TRBV23-1 and J usage is TRBJ2-7; 7 nucleotides agree with TRBD1. TRBV23-1 is marked as an open reading frame, function uncertain. The V and J ends lost 3 bases and 7 bases, in that order; junction bases with no gene match: 21. The CDR3 is 18 residues long.

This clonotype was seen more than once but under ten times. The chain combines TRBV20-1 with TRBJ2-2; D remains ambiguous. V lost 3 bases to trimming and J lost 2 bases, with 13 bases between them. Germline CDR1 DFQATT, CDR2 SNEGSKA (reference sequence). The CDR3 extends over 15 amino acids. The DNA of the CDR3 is TGCAGTGCTAGCGGCGAGTCTTCTAACACCGGGGAGCTGTTTTTT. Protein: CSASGESSNTGELFF.

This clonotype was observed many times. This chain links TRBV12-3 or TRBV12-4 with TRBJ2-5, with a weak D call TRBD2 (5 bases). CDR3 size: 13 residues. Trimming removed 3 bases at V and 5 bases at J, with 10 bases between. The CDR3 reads CASSFTSQETQYF. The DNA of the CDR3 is TGTGCCAGCAGTTTTACTAGTCAGGAGACCCAGTACTTC.

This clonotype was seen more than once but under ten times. CDR3 in DNA: TGTGCCAGCAGCTTGAAATCGCCCCGACGGGTTTCGGGCGAGCAGTACTTC. Protein: CASSLKSPRRVSGEQYF. V gene TRBV5-6 combines with J gene TRBJ2-7; D call uncertain. V shed 1 base and J shed 6 bases, with 23 bases lying between them. Germline V lookup: CDR1 SGHDT, CDR2 YYEEEE. This CDR3 comprises 17 residues.

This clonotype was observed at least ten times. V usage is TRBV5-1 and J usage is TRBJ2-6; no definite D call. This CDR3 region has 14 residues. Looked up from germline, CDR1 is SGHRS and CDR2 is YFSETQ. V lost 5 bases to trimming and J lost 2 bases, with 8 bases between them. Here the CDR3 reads CASRMTTGANVLTF. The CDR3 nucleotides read TGCGCCAGCAGGATGACAACTGGGGCCAACGTCCTGACTTTC.

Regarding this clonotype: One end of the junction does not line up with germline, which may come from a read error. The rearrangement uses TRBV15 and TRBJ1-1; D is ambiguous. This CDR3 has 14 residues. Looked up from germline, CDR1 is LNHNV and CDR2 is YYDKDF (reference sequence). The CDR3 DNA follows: TGTGCCACCATCAGAGTAGCCTTCTGTACTGAAGCTTTCTTT. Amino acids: CATIRVAFCTEAFF. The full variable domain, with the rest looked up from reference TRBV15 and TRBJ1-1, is DAMVIQNPRYQVTQFGKPVTLSCSQTLNHNVMYWYQQKSSQAPKLLFHYYDKDFNNEADTPDNFQSRRPNTSFCFLDIRSPGLGDTAMYLCATIRVAFCTEAFFGQGTRLTVV.

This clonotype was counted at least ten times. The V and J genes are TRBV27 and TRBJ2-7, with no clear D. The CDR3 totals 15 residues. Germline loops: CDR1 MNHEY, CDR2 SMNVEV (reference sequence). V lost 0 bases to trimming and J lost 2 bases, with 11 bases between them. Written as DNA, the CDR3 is TGTGCCAGCAGTTTATCGGGCTTGGGGACCTACGAGCAGTACTTC. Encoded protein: CASSLSGLGTYEQYF.

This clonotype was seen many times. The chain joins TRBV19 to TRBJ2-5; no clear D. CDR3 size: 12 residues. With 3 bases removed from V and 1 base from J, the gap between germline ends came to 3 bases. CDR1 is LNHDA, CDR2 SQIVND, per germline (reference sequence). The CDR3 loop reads CASSMSQETQYF. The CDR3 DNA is TGTGCCAGTAGTATGAGCCAAGAGACCCAGTACTTC. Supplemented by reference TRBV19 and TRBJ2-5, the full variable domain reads DGGITQSPKYLFRKEGQNVTLSCEQNLNHDAMYWYRQDPGQGLRLIYYSQIVNDFQKGDIAEGYSVSREKKESFPLTVTSAQKNPTAFYLCASSMSQETQYFGPGTRLLVL.

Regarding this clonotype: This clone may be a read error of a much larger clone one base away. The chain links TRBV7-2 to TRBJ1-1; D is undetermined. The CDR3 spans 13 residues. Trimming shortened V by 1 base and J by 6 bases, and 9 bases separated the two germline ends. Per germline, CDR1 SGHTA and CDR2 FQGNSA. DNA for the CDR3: TGTGCCAGCAGCTTAGGGATTTTAGCTGAAGCTTTCTTT. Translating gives CASSLGILAEAFF.

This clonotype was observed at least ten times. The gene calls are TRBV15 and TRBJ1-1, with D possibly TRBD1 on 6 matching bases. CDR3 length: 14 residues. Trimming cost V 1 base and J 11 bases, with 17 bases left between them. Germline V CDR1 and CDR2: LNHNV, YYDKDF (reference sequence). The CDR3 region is CATSRVPGAILAFF. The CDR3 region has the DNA TGTGCCACCAGCAGAGTTCCGGGGGCGATTCTGGCTTTCTTT.

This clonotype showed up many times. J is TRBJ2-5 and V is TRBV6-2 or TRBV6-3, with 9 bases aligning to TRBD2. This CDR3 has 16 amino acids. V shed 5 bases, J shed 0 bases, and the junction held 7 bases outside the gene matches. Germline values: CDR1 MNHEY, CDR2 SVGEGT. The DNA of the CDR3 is TGTGCCAGCAGTCCTAGGACTAGCGTGTACCAAGAGACCCAGTACTTC. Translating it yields CASSPRTSVYQETQYF.

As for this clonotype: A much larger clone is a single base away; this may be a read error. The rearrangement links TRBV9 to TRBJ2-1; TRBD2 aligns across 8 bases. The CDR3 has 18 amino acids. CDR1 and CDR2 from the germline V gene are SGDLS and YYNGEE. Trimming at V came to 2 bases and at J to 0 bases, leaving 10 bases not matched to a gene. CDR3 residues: CASSVRVAGLASYNEQFF. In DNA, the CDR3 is TGTGCCAGCAGCGTTAGGGTAGCGGGGTTAGCCTCCTACAATGAGCAGTTCTTC.

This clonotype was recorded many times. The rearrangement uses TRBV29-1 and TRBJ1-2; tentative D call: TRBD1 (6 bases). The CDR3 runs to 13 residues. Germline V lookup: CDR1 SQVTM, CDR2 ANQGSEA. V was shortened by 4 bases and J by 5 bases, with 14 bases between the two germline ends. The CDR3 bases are TGCAGCGTTGGGATCAGGGGCGCGTATGGCTACACCTTC. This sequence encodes CSVGIRGAYGYTF.

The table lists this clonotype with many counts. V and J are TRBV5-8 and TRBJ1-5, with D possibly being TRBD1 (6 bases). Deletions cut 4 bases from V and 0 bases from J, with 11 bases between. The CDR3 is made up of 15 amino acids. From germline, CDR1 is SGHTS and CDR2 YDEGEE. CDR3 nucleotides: TGTGCCAGCAGCCCCAGGGGCTATAGCAATCAGCCCCAGCATTTT. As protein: CASSPRGYSNQPQHF.

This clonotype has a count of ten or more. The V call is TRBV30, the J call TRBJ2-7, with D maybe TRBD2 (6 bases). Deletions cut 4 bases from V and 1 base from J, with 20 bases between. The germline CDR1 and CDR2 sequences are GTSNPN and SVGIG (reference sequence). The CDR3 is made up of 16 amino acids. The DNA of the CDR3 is TGTGCCTGGACCGAAAAGGGAGGACGGGGGTCCTACGAGCAGTACTTC. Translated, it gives CAWTEKGGRGSYEQYF. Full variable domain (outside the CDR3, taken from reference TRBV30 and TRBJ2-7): SQTIHQWPATLVQPVGSPLSLECTVEGTSNPNLYWYRQAAGRGLQLLFYSVGIGQISSEVPQNLSASRPQDRQFILSSKKLLLSDSGFYLCAWTEKGGRGSYEQYFGPGTRLTVT.

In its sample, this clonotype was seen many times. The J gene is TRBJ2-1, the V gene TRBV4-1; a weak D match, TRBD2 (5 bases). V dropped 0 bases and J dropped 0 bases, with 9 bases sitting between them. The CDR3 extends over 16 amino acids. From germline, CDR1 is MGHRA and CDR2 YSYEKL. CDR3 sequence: CASSQDLRASYNEQFF. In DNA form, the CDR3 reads TGCGCCAGCAGCCAAGATCTGAGGGCCTCCTACAATGAGCAGTTCTTC.

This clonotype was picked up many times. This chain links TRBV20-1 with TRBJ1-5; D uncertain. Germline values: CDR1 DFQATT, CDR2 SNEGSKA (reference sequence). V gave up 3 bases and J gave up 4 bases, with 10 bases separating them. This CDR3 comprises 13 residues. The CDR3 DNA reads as TGCAGTGCTAGGGGCCAGCTAAATCAGCCCCAGCATTTT. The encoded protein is CSARGQLNQPQHF.

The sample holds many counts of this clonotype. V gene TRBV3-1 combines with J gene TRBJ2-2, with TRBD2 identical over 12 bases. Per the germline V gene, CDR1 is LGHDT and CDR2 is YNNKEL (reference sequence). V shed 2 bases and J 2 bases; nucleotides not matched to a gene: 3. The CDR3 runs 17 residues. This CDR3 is CASSQLAGGPNTGELFF. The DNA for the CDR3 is TGTGCCAGCAGCCAACTAGCGGGGGGGCCTAACACCGGGGAGCTGTTTTTT.

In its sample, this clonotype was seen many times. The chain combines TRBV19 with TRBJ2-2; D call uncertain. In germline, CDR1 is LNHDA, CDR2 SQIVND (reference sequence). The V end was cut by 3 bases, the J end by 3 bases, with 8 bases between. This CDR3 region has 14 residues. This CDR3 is CASSISIDTGELFF. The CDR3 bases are TGTGCCAGTAGTATTAGTATCGACACCGGGGAGCTGTTTTTT.

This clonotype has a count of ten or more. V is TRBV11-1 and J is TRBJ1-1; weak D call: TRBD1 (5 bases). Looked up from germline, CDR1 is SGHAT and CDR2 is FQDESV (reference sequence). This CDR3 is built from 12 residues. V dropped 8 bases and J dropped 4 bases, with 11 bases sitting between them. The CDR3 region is CASLRVGTEAFF. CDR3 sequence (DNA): TGTGCCAGCCTCAGGGTTGGCACTGAAGCTTTCTTT.

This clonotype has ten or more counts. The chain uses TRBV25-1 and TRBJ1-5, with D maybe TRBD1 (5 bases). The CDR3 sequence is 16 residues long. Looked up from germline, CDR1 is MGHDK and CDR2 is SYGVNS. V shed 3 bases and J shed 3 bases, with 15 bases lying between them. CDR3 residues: CASSDWGEDSNQPQHF. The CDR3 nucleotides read TGTGCCAGCAGTGATTGGGGGGAAGATTCCAATCAGCCCCAGCATTTT.

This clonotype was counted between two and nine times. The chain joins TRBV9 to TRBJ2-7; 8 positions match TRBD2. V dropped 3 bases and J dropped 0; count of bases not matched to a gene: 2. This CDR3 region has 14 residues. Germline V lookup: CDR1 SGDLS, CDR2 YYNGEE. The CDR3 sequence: CASSGLANSYEQYF. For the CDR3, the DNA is TGTGCCAGCAGCGGACTAGCGAACTCCTACGAGCAGTACTTC.

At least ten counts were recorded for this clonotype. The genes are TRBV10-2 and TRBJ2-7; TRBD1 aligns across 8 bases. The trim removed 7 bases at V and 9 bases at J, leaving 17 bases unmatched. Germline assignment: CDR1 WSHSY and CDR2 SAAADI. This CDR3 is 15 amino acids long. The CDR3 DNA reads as TGCGCCAGCAAACGAAAGGACAGGGATCAGCTAGGGCAGTACTTC. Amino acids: CASKRKDRDQLGQYF.

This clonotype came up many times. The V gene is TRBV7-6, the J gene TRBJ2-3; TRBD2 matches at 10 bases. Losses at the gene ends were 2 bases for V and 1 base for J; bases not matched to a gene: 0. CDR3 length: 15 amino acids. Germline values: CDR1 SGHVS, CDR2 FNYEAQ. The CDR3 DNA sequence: TGTGCCAGCAGCTTACTAGCGGGAGGCACAGATACGCAGTATTTT. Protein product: CASSLLAGGTDTQYF.

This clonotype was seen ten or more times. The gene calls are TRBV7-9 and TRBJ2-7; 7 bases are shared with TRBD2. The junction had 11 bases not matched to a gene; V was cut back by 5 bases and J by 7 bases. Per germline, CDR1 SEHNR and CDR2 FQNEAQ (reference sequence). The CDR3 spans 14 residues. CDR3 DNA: TGTGCCAGCAGCCGATCTGGCGGGAGATTGGAGCAGTACTTC. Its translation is CASSRSGGRLEQYF.

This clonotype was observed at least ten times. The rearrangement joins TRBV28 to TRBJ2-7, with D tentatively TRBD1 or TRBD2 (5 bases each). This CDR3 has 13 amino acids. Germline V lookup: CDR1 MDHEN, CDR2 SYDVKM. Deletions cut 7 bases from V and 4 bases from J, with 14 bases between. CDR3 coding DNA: TGTGCCAGCACGGGGACCAAACCATACGAGCAGTACTTC. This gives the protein CASTGTKPYEQYF.

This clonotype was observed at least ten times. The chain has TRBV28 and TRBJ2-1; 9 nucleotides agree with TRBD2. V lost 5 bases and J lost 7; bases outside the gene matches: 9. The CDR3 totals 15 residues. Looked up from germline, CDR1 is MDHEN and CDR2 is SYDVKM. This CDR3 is CASSPGGRVRNEQFF. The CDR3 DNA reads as TGTGCCAGCAGTCCGGGCGGGAGGGTAAGAAATGAGCAGTTCTTC.

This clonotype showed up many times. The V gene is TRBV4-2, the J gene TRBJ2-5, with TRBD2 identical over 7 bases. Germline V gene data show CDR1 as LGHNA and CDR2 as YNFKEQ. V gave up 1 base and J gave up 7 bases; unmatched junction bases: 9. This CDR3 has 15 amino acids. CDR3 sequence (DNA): TGTGCCAGCAGCCAAGGAGAGCGGGACGGGGGGACCCAGTACTTC. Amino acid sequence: CASSQGERDGGTQYF.

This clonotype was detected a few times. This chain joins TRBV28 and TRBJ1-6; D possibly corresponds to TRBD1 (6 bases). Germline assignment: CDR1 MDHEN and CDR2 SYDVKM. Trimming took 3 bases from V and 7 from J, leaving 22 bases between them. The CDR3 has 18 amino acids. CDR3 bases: TGTGCCAGCAGTTTCCCCAGCCGAGGGGGGATTTACAATTCACCCCTCCACTTT. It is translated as CASSFPSRGGIYNSPLHF.

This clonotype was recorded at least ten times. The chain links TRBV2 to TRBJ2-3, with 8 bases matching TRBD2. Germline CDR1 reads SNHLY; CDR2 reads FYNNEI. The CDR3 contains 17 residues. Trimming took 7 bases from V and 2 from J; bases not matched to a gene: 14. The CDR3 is CASTAVVAGPHTDTQYF. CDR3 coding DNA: TGTGCCAGCACCGCGGTCGTAGCGGGGCCCCACACAGATACGCAGTATTTT.